This T cell receptor (beta chain) was profiled in a study of beta chain features in type 1 diabetes. Study-level results: Across all four CD4+ subsets, people with type 1 diabetes showed modestly shorter TCRB CDR3s. Sampled from patients, naive, central memory and Treg TCRB repertoires appeared more similar than those sampled from healthy donors.

As regards this clone: Antigen unknown.

Expressed TCRB transcripts got sequenced, as all isolated RNA was reverse transcribed. Generated by immunoSEQ multiplex PCR, the TCRdb table keeps only in-frame clones and is missing some. The sample shows over 90,000 clones, 25% to 35% of them seen only once. This CDR3 is 14 amino acids long. CDR1 is SEHNR, CDR2 FQNEAQ, per germline (reference sequence). V was shortened by 6 bases and J by 4 bases, with 15 bases between the two germline ends. The TCR sequence derives from a woman aged 18-29 years with type 1 diabetes. This rearrangement joins TRBV7-9 to TRBJ1-2, with D perhaps matching TRBD1 (6 bases). The specimen was central memory CD4+ T cells from blood. The CDR3: CASSFPGEGYGYTF. The CDR3 DNA sequence: TGTGCCAGCAGTTTCCCAGGGGAAGGCTATGGCTACACCTTC.